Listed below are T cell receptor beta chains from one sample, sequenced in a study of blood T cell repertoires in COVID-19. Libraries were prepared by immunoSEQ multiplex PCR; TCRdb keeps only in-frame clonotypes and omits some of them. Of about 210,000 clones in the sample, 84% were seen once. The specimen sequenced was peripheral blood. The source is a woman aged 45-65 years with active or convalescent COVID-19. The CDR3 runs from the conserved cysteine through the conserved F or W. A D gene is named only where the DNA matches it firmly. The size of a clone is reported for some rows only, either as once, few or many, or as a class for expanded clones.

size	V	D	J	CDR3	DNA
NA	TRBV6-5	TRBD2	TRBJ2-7	CASSYLTSGRAYEQYF	TGTGCCAGCAGTTACTTGACTAGCGGGAGGGCCTACGAGCAGTACTTC
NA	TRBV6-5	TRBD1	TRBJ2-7	CASLRQGAVYEQYF	TGTGCCAGCTTGCGACAGGGCGCCGTCTACGAGCAGTACTTC
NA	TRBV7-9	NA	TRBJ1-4	CASKASAGAGNEKLFF	TGTGCCAGCAAGGCGAGCGCAGGGGCCGGTAATGAAAAACTGTTTTTT
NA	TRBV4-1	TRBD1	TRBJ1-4	CASMGQGARNEKLFF	TGCGCCAGCATGGGACAGGGGGCCCGTAATGAAAAACTGTTTTTT
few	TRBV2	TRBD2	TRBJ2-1	CASRGQGDGRAWNEQFF	TGTGCCAGCAGAGGCCAAGGGGACGGGAGGGCCTGGAATGAGCAGTTCTTC
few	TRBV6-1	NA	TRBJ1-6	CASSDIYGGSPLHF	TGTGCCAGCAGTGATATTTATGGCGGATCACCCCTCCACTTT
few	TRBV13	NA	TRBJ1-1	CASSASGGPTEAFF	TGTGCCAGCAGCGCCTCGGGGGGGCCCACTGAAGCTTTCTTT
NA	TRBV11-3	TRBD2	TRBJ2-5	CASSLGLAETGSQYF	TGTGCCAGCAGCTTAGGACTAGCTGAGACGGGGTCCCAGTACTTC
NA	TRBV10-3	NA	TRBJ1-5	CAISEGAQQPQHF	TGTGCCATCAGTGAAGGGGCGCAACAGCCCCAGCATTTT
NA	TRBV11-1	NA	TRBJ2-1	CASSLAHVRTNNEQFF	TGTGCCAGCAGCTTAGCGCATGTCAGAACAAACAATGAGCAGTTCTTC
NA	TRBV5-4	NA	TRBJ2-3	CASSLVQTDTQYF	TGTGCCAGCAGCTTGGTGCAGACAGATACGCAGTATTTT
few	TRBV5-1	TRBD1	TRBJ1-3	CASSANTGGGGNTIYF	TGCGCCAGCAGCGCCAATACAGGGGGCGGTGGAAACACCATATATTTT
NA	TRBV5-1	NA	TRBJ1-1	CASSSSTANTEAFF	TGCGCCAGCAGCTCGTCTACAGCGAACACTGAAGCTTTCTTT
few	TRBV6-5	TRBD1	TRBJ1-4	CASSRQGSWEKLFF	TGTGCCAGCAGTAGACAGGGCTCATGGGAAAAACTGTTTTTT
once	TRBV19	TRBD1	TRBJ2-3	CASSIQDRGHEDTQYF	TGTGCCAGTAGTATCCAGGACAGGGGGCATGAAGATACGCAGTATTTT
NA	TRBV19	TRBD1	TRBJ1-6	CASRTGGESSPLHF	TGTGCCAGTCGCACAGGGGGAGAATCTTCACCCCTCCACTTT
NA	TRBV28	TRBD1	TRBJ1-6	CASSRADRDLSPLHF	TGTGCCAGCAGTCGAGCAGACAGGGATCTCTCACCCCTCCACTTT
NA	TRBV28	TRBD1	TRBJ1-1	CASSSTLDRVHTEAFF	TGTGCCAGCAGTTCTACTTTGGACAGGGTGCACACTGAAGCTTTCTTT
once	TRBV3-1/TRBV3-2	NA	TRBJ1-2	CASSQGTGLGYTF	TGTGCCAGCAGCCAGGGCACAGGGCTGGGCTACACCTTC
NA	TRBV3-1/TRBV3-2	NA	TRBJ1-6	CASSQVPPIPLHF	TGTGCCAGCAGCCAAGTTCCCCCAATCCCCCTCCACTTT
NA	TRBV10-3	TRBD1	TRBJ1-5	CAISTGVGSNQPQHF	TGTGCCATCAGTACAGGGGTTGGTAGCAATCAGCCCCAGCATTTT
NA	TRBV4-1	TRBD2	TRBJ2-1	CASSPGLAGSYNEQFF	TGCGCCAGCAGCCCGGGACTAGCGGGCTCCTACAATGAGCAGTTCTTC
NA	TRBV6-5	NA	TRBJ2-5	CASSYSRDSGTQYF	TGTGCCAGCAGTTACTCCCGGGACTCTGGGACCCAGTACTTC
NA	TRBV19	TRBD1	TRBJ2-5	CASRTGQETQYF	TGTGCCAGCCGGACAGGACAAGAGACCCAGTACTTC
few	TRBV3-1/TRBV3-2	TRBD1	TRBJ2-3	CASSLRDRGSDTQYF	TGTGCCAGCAGCCTCCGGGACAGGGGTTCAGATACGCAGTATTTT
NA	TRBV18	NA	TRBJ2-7	CASSRGTNEGHEQYF	TGTGCCAGCTCCCGCGGGACGAATGAAGGACACGAGCAGTACTTC
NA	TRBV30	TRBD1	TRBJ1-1	CAWSGKSGTGYAEAFF	TGTGCCTGGAGTGGAAAGTCCGGGACAGGTTACGCTGAAGCTTTCTTT
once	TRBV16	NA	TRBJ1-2	CASSQEEGYGYTF	TGTGCCAGCAGCCAAGAGGAGGGCTATGGCTACACCTTC
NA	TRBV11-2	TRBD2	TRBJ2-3	CASSLDPSGSATDTQYF	TGTGCCAGCAGCTTAGATCCTAGCGGGAGTGCGACAGATACGCAGTATTTT
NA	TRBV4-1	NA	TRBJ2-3	CASSQDREDTQYF	TGCGCCAGCAGCCAAGATAGAGAAGATACGCAGTATTTT
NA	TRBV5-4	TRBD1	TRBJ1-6	CASSLGGQGNSPLHF	TGTGCCAGCAGCTTGGGTGGACAGGGGAATTCACCCCTCCACTTT
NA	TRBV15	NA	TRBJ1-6	CATRDGSSYNSPLHF	TGTGCCACGCGGGACGGTAGCTCCTATAATTCACCCCTCCACTTT
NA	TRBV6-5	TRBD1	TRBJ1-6	CASRTGYGNSPLHF	TGTGCCAGCAGGACAGGGTACGGGAATTCACCCCTCCACTTT
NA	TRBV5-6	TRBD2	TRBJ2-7	CASSSGLAEQYF	TGTGCCAGCAGCTCGGGACTAGCTGAGCAGTACTTC
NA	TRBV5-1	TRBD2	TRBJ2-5	CASSLVPPRGRAGETQYF	TGCGCCAGCAGCTTGGTGCCTCCTCGCGGGAGGGCAGGAGAGACCCAGTACTTC
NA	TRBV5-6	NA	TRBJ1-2	CASSLGRDYGYTF	TGTGCCAGCAGCTTGGGCAGGGACTATGGCTACACCTTC
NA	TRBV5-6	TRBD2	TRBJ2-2	CASSRRAGVQNTGELFF	TGTGCCAGCAGTCGACGTGCGGGGGTCCAGAACACCGGGGAGCTGTTTTTT
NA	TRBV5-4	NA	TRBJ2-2	CASSLPGHYTGELFF	TGTGCCAGCAGCTTGCCGGGACACTACACCGGGGAGCTGTTTTTT
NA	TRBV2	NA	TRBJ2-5	CASQGGAETQYF	TGTGCCAGCCAGGGCGGGGCAGAAACCCAGTACTTC
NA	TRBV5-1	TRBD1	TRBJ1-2	CASSSKAGGDDGYTF	TGCGCCAGCAGCTCGAAGGCAGGGGGCGATGATGGCTACACCTTC
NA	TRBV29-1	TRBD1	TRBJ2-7	CSVETGVYEQYF	TGCAGCGTTGAAACAGGGGTCTACGAGCAGTACTTC